This T cell receptor beta chain was identified in a study of cytomegalovirus exposure and HLA in healthy donors. This clone has more than one count but fewer than ten. The PCR had 60 Vbeta and 13 Jbeta primers. Generated by immunoSEQ multiplex PCR, the TCRdb table keeps only in-frame clones and is missing some. Of more than 95,000 clones listed, 17% were seen once; the top ten hold about 3%. Germline-derived CDR1 and CDR2 are SGHRS and YFSETQ. The CDR3 extends over 15 amino acids. V dropped 5 bases and J dropped 3; count of bases not matched to a gene: 4. J is TRBJ2-7 and V is TRBV5-1; 14 positions agree with TRBD2. The sequencing sample was made of PBMCs. The sequence came from a female donor in good health and CMV-seropositive. CDR3 amino acids: CASRDGLAGGYEQYF. The CDR3 coding sequence is TGCGCCAGCAGGGACGGACTAGCGGGAGGCTACGAGCAGTACTTC.